Shown below are 27 T cell receptor beta chains from a single sample sequenced in a study of blood T cells in healthy people across ages. A J-beta primer mix and a sample-barcoded 5' primer were used in a second PCR of roughly 7 to 12 cycles. TCRdb used MiXCR to reprocess the 5' RACE reads, holding one entry per CDR3 protein. The sample has more than 650,000 distinct CDR3 sequences, approximately 21% seen once; the top ten hold about 22%. Material: blood. The receptors derive from a man aged 70-80 years in good health.

This clonotype was seen more than once but under ten times. The chain uses TRBV6-6 and TRBJ1-5, with D unclear. The CDR3 extends over 15 amino acids. V was cut by 6 bases and J by 6 bases, with 18 bases left in between. The germline gives CDR1 MNHNY, CDR2 SVGAGI (reference sequence). CDR3 in amino acids: CASRQTVGRVQPQHF. In DNA, the CDR3 is TGTGCCAGCAGACAAACAGTAGGTCGGGTTCAGCCCCAGCATTTT.

The chain employs TRBV20-1 and TRBJ2-1; 7 bases match TRBD1. The J call may not be correct, given that the DNA end is closer to TRBJ2-7. The CDR3 consists of 13 residues. Germline V gene lookup returns CDR1 DFQATT and CDR2 SNEGSKA (reference sequence). CDR3: CSARTGLAYEQYF. In nucleotides, the CDR3 is TGCAGTGCTAGGACAGGGCTCGCCTACGAGCAGTACTTC.

This clonotype was found a few times. The chain combines TRBV12-3 or TRBV12-4 with TRBJ2-1, with TRBD2 matching over 12 bases. J gave up 7 bases and V 4 bases, and 5 bases lay outside the gene matches. There are 15 residues in the CDR3. CDR3 protein: CASSSRLAGVNEQFF. CDR3 sequence (DNA): TGTGCCAGCAGTTCCCGACTAGCGGGGGTTAATGAGCAGTTCTTC.

V is TRBV12-3 or TRBV12-4 and J is TRBJ2-5, with 7 bases matching TRBD2. The CDR3 extends over 14 amino acids. V was clipped by 8 bases and J by 5 bases; unmatched bases: 11. In DNA, the CDR3 is TGTGCCAGCGGCCGGGGCGGGGGTTGGGAGACCCAGTACTTC. Amino acid sequence: CASGRGGGWETQYF.

The chain recombines TRBV12-3 or TRBV12-4 with TRBJ2-1; 11 nucleotides agree with TRBD2. J gave up 1 base and V 3 bases, and 5 bases lay outside the gene matches. The CDR3 loop spans 17 amino acids. The CDR3 region has the DNA TGTGCCAGCAGTTTCTCTAGCGGGGGGCAATCCTACAATGAGCAGTTCTTC. This translates into CASSFSSGGQSYNEQFF.

This clonotype was detected a few times. At one of its ends the junction is not consistent with the germline gene, which may arise from a read error. The chain recombines TRBV9 with TRBJ2-7; D unresolved. Germline V gene data show CDR1 as SGDLS and CDR2 as YYNGEE. The CDR3 length is 15 residues. The CDR3 bases are TGTGCCTGCAGCGCCGGAGAAAACAACTTCTACGAGCAGTACTTC. Its translation: CACSAGENNFYEQYF.

This clonotype was found many times. Written as DNA, the CDR3 is TGCAGCGACTATCGGGAGCAGTTCTTC. It codes for CSDYREQFF. This sequence joins TRBV29-1 and TRBJ2-1; no clear D. Trimming left V 7 bases short and J 10 bases short, with 8 bases between. CDR1 is SQVTM, CDR2 ANQGSEA, per germline. The CDR3 runs to 9 residues.

This clonotype was seen only a few times. The chain uses TRBV2 and TRBJ1-2, with 7 bases that match TRBD1. After removal of 9 bases from V and 2 bases from J, the junction contained 6 bases not matched to a gene. This CDR3 region has 13 residues. Germline CDR1 SNHLY, CDR2 FYNNEI. The CDR3 sequence: CARGTEGNYGYTF. CDR3 DNA sequence: TGTGCCAGAGGGACAGAAGGAAACTATGGCTACACCTTC.

This clonotype has more than one count but fewer than ten. The chain is built from TRBV28 and TRBJ1-4, with 7 bases matching TRBD1. The trim removed 11 bases at V and 0 bases at J, leaving 9 bases unmatched. CDR1 is MDHEN and CDR2 is SYDVKM in the germline V gene. This CDR3 contains 15 residues. The CDR3 DNA reads TGTGCCGCTCACCCGACAGGGCCAACTAATGAAAAACTGTTTTTT. Its translation: CAAHPTGPTNEKLFF.

This clonotype was seen more than once but under ten times. The chain has TRBV18 and TRBJ1-1, with D maybe TRBD1 (5 bases). Per the germline V gene, CDR1 is KGHSH and CDR2 is LQKENI. CDR3 length: 16 amino acids. Deletions cut 2 bases from V and 0 bases from J, with 13 bases between. CDR3 sequence reads: CASSPEVGHLNTEAFF. The CDR3 DNA sequence: TGTGCCAGCTCACCAGAGGTAGGACATTTGAACACTGAAGCTTTCTTT. The full variable domain, rest sourced from reference TRBV18 and TRBJ1-1, is NAGVMQNPRHLVRRRGQEARLRCSPMKGHSHVYWYRQLPEEGLKFMVYLQKENIIDESGMPKERFSAEFPKEGPSILRIQQVVRGDSAAYFCASSPEVGHLNTEAFFGQGTRLTVV.

The chain has TRBV6-5 and TRBJ1-3; D unclear. V lost 9 bases and J lost 0, with 9 bases in between. Germline V gives CDR1 MNHEY, CDR2 SVGAGI. The CDR3 sequence is 13 residues long. The CDR3 bases are TGTGCCAGTTTTCGATTCTCTGGAAACACCATATATTTT. Amino acids: CASFRFSGNTIYF.

This clonotype showed up many times. The chain carries TRBV2 and TRBJ2-7; D not resolved. Germline V gives CDR1 SNHLY, CDR2 FYNNEI. Deletions cut 8 bases from V and 1 base from J, with 12 bases between. The CDR3 totals 13 residues. Here the CDR3 DNA reads TGTGCCAGCGAAGGTGTGGGTTCCTACGAGCAGTACGTC. Amino acid sequence: CASEGVGSYEQYV.

The chain combines TRBV12-3 or TRBV12-4 with TRBJ1-4; D gene unclear. The CDR3 sequence is 15 residues long. Trimming took 5 bases from V and 0 from J, leaving 10 bases between them. For the CDR3, the DNA is TGTGCCAGCAGTATACACCGTGCAACTAATGAAAAACTGTTTTTT. Amino acid sequence: CASSIHRATNEKLFF.

The gene calls are TRBV5-1 and TRBJ2-5, with 7 bases matching TRBD1. The V and J ends lost 3 bases and 4 bases, in that order; junction bases with no gene match: 9. Per germline, CDR1 SGHRS and CDR2 YFSETQ. The CDR3 extends over 15 amino acids. Written as DNA, the CDR3 is TGCGCCAGCAGCTCACCGACCGGGGACAGAGAGACCCAGTACTTC. Amino acid sequence: CASSSPTGDRETQYF.

The J gene is TRBJ2-5, the V gene TRBV10-2, with TRBD2 matching 12 bases. Matching the DNA end better, TRBJ2-1 makes the J call doubtful. This CDR3 has 15 amino acids. Germline values: CDR1 WSHSY, CDR2 SAAADI. The CDR3 sequence is CASSVLAGGSAEQFF. CDR3 in DNA: TGCGCCAGCAGCGTACTAGCGGGAGGATCAGCGGAGCAGTTCTTC.

A few counts support this clonotype. The chain combines TRBV20-1 with TRBJ2-7; D is perhaps TRBD1 or TRBD2 (5 bases each). The V gene lost 6 bases and the J gene lost 7 bases, with 13 bases spanning the gap. The length of the CDR3 is 11 residues. Germline V CDR1 and CDR2: DFQATT, SNEGSKA (reference sequence). CDR3 in amino acids: CSAVGAREQYF. The CDR3, as DNA: TGCAGTGCCGTCGGGGCCAGGGAGCAGTACTTC.

This clonotype came up many times. The rearrangement links TRBV2 to TRBJ1-2; D may be TRBD1 (6 bases). V lost 2 bases, J lost 4 bases, and 14 bases lay in between. The CDR3 spans 15 residues. The germline CDR1 and CDR2 sequences are SNHLY and FYNNEI. The CDR3 here is CASSELRGSLYGYTF. CDR3 nucleotide sequence: TGTGCCAGCAGTGAACTCAGGGGCTCTCTCTATGGCTACACCTTC.

The chain joins TRBV18 to TRBJ2-2; no reliable D call. V was cut by 0 bases and J by 1 base, with 3 bases left in between. The CDR3 is 14 residues long. CDR1 is KGHSH, CDR2 LQKENI, per germline. For the CDR3, the DNA is TGTGCCAGCTCACCACCCGGGAACACCGGGGAGCTGTTTTTT. The encoded protein is CASSPPGNTGELFF.

The table lists this clonotype with many counts. The chain links TRBV3-1 to TRBJ2-7, with D perhaps TRBD1 or TRBD2 (5 bases each). Trimming took off 6 bases at V and 2 bases at J, with 11 bases between the two ends. Per the germline V gene, CDR1 is LGHDT and CDR2 is YNNKEL (reference sequence). The CDR3 totals 13 residues. This CDR3 is CASSKGPTYEQYV. For the CDR3, the DNA is TGTGCCAGCAGTAAGGGACCAACCTACGAGCAGTACGTC.

This clonotype has just a few counts. The rearrangement joins TRBV7-2 to TRBJ2-3; TRBD2 matches 11 bases. V lost 5 bases, J lost 2 bases, and 3 bases stayed unmatched. CDR1 SGHTA and CDR2 FQGNSA come from the germline V gene. The CDR3 is 15 residues long. CDR3: CASSMTSGNTDTQYF. The CDR3 bases are TGTGCCAGCAGCATGACTAGCGGGAACACAGATACGCAGTATTTT.

V gene TRBV6-5 combines with J gene TRBJ2-5, with D unclear. CDR3 length equals 15 residues. V was pared by 6 bases and J by 5 bases, with 19 bases between. Germline CDR1 MNHEY, CDR2 SVGAGI. CDR3 coding DNA: TGTGCCAGCAGCCGAGACCACGGGTCCGGTGAGACCCAGTACTTC. Its translation: CASSRDHGSGETQYF.

The rearrangement links TRBV3-1 to TRBJ2-3; 12 positions match TRBD2. Germline V lookup: CDR1 LGHDT, CDR2 YNNKEL (reference sequence). This CDR3 is 15 amino acids long. V lost 4 bases and J lost 3; bases outside the gene matches: 2. CDR3 region: CASSRTSGMTDTQYF. The CDR3 DNA reads TGTGCCAGCAGCCGGACTAGCGGGATGACAGATACGCAGTATTTT.

V is TRBV29-1 and J is TRBJ2-5; D is unclear. The V end lost 4 bases, the J end lost 3 bases, and 12 bases lay between the germline ends. This CDR3 comprises 13 residues. Germline V gives CDR1 SQVTM, CDR2 ANQGSEA. CDR3 nucleotide sequence: TGCAGCGTTGGGGGATTCAGCGAAGAGACCCAGTACTTC. It specifies CSVGGFSEETQYF.

This chain uses TRBV29-1 with TRBJ2-7; 11 nucleotides agree with TRBD2. Trimming removed 5 bases from V and 6 bases from J; junction bases left unmatched: 6. CDR3 length equals 13 residues. Germline lookup yields CDR1 SQVTM and CDR2 ANQGSEA. The CDR3 nucleotides are TGCAGCGTTCGGGGGCTAGCGGGGGGCGAGCAGTACTTC. Protein: CSVRGLAGGEQYF.

The chain links TRBV5-6 to TRBJ2-1; either TRBD1 or TRBD2 may fit D (5 bases each). This CDR3 comprises 15 residues. Germline assignment: CDR1 SGHDT and CDR2 YYEEEE. The V end lost 4 bases, the J end lost 3 bases, and 14 bases lay between the germline ends. The CDR3: CASSHTGTGYNEQFF. The DNA of the CDR3 is TGTGCCAGCAGCCATACCGGGACGGGCTACAATGAGCAGTTCTTC.

The CDR3 DNA sequence: TGTGCCAGCACCTGGGGGCAGAACACTGAAGCTTTCTTT. Encoded protein: CASTWGQNTEAFF. The chain joins TRBV2 to TRBJ1-1; TRBD1 is a possible D gene (6 bases). V dropped 7 bases and J dropped 1 base, with 10 bases sitting between them. This CDR3 is built from 13 residues. CDR1 SNHLY and CDR2 FYNNEI come from the germline V gene.

The chain carries TRBV11-2 and TRBJ2-2; D may correspond to TRBD1 or TRBD2 (5 bases each). Germline V gene data show CDR1 as SGHAT and CDR2 as FQNNGV. With 5 bases removed from V and 6 bases from J, the gap between germline ends came to 10 bases. The CDR3 loop spans 13 amino acids. The CDR3, as DNA: TGTGCCAGCAGCGTCCGGGGCTCCGGGGAGCTGTTTTTT. Protein sequence: CASSVRGSGELFF.